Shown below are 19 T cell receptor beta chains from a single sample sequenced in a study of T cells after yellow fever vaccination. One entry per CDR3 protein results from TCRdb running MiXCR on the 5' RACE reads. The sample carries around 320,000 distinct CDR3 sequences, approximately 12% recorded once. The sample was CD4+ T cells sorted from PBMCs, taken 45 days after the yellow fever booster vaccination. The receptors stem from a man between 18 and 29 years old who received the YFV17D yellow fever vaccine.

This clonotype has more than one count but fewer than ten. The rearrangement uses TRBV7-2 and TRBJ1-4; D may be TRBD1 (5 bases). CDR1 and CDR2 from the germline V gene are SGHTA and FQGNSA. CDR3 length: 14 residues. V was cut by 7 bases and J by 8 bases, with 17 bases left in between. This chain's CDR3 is CASTAGGIREKLFF. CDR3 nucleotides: TGTGCCAGCACAGCGGGGGGTATCAGGGAAAAACTGTTTTTT.

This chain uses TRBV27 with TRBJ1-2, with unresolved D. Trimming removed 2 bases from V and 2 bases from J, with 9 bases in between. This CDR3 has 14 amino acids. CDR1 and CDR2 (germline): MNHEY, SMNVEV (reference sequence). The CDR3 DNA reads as TGTGCCAGCAGTTTACGGGGATCGAACTATGGCTACACCTTC. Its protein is CASSLRGSNYGYTF.

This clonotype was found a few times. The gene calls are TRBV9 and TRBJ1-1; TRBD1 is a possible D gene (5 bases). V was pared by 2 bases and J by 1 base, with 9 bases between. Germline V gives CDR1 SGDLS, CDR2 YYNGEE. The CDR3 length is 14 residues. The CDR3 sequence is CASSVTGGNTEAFF. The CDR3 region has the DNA TGTGCCAGCAGCGTGACGGGGGGGAACACTGAAGCTTTCTTT.

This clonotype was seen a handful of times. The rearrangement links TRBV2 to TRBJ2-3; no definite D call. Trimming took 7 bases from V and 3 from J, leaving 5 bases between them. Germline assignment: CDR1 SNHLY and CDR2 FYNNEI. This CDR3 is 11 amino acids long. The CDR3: CASMETDTQYF. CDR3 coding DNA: TGTGCCAGCATGGAAACAGATACGCAGTATTTT.

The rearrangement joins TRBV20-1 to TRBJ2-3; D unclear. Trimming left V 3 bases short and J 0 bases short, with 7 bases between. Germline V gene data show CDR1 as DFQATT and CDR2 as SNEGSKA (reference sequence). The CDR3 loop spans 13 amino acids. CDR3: CSARRQSTDTQYF. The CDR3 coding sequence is TGCAGTGCTAGGCGGCAGAGCACAGATACGCAGTATTTT.

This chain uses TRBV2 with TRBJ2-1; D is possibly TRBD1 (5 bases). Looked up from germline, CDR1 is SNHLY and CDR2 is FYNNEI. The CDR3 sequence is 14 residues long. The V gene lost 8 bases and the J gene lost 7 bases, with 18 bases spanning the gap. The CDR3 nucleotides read TGTGCCAGCGTAAAGGGGTTGGTGATTAATGAGCAGTTCTTC. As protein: CASVKGLVINEQFF.

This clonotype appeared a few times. CDR3 residues: CASSQAGSGELFF. Here the CDR3 DNA reads TGTGCCAGCAGCCAAGCCGGGTCCGGGGAGCTGTTTTTT. The chain links TRBV14 to TRBJ2-2; D is uncertain. The CDR3 covers 13 residues. Trimming shortened V by 1 base and J by 6 bases, and 6 bases separated the two germline ends. Germline values: CDR1 SGHDN, CDR2 FVKESK. Full variable domain (rest looked up from reference TRBV14 and TRBJ2-2): EAGVTQFPSHSVIEKGQTVTLRCDPISGHDNLYWYRRVMGKEIKFLLHFVKESKQDESGMPNNRFLAERTGGTYSTLKVQPAELEDSGVYFCASSQAGSGELFFGEGSRLTVL.

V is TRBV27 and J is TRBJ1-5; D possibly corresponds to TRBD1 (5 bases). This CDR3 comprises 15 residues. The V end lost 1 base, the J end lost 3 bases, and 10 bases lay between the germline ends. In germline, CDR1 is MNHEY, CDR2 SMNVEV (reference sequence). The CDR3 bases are TGTGCCAGCAGTTTATGGGGGGATATCAATCAGCCCCAGCATTTT. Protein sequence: CASSLWGDINQPQHF.

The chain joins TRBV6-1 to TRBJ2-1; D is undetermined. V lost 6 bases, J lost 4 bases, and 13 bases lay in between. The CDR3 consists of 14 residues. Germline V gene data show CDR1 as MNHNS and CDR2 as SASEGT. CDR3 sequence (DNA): TGTGCCAGCAGCCCTTACCCGAGTTACAATGAGCAGTTCTTC. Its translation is CASSPYPSYNEQFF.

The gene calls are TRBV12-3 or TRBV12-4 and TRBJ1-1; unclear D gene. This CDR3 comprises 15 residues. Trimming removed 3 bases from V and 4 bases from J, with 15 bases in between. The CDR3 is CASSFRAARGTEAFF. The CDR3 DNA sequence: TGTGCCAGCAGTTTCCGGGCAGCCCGGGGCACTGAAGCTTTCTTT.

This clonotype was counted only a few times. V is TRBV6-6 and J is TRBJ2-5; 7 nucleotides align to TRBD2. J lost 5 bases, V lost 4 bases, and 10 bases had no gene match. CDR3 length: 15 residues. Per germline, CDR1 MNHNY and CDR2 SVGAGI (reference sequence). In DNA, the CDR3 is TGTGCCAGCAGTTCCTTTCAGACCGGGGGGGAGACCCAGTACTTC. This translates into CASSSFQTGGETQYF.

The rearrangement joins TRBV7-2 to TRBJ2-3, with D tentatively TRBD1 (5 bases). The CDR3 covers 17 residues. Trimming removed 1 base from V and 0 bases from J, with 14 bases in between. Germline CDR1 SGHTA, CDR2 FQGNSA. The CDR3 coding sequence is TGTGCCAGCAGCTTAGTCTTACAGGCTGGGAGCACAGATACGCAGTATTTT. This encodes CASSLVLQAGSTDTQYF. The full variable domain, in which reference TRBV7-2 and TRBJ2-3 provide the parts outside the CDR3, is GAGVSQSPSNKVTEKGKDVELRCDPISGHTALYWYRQSLGQGLEFLIYFQGNSAPDKSGLPSDRFSAERTGGSVSTLTIQRTQQEDSAVYLCASSLVLQAGSTDTQYFGPGTRLTVL.

The chain's CDR3 is CASSQVTQDEKLFF. DNA of the CDR3: TGTGCCAGCAGCCAGGTCACGCAAGATGAAAAACTGTTTTTT. The V and J genes are TRBV4-2 and TRBJ1-4; D ambiguous. Germline loops: CDR1 LGHNA, CDR2 YNFKEQ. The germline V and J ends were trimmed by 3 bases and 6 bases, with 11 bases remaining between them. This CDR3 spans 14 amino acids.

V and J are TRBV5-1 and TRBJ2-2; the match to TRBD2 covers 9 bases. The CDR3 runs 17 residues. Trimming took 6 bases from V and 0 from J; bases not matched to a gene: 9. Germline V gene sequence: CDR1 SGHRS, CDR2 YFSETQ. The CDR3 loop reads CASKLGSGGANTGELFF. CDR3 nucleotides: TGCGCCAGCAAGTTGGGTAGCGGGGGCGCGAACACCGGGGAGCTGTTTTTT. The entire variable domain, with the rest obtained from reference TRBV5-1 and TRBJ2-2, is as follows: KAGVTQTPRYLIKTRGQQVTLSCSPISGHRSVSWYQQTPGQGLQFLFEYFSETQRNKGNFPGRFSGRQFSNSRSEMNVSTLELGDSALYLCASKLGSGGANTGELFFGEGSRLTVL.

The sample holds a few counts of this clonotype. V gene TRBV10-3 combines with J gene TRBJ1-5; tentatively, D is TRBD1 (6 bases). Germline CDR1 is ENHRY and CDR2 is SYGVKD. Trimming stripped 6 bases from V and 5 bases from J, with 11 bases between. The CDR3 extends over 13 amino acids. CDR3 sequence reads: CAIRDSNDQPQHF. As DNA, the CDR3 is TGTGCCATCAGGGACAGTAACGATCAGCCCCAGCATTTT.

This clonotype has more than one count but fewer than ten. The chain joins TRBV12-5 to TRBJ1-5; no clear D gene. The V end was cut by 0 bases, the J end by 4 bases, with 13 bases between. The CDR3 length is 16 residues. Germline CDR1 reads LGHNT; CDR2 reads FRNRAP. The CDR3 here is CASGLVFLGKNQPQHF. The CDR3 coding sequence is TGTGCTAGTGGTTTGGTTTTTTTGGGGAAAAATCAGCCCCAGCATTTT.

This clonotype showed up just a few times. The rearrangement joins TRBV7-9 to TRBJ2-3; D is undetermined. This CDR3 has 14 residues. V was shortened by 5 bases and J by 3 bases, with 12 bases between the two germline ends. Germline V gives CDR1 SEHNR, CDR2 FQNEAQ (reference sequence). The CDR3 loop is CASSTEILTDTQYF. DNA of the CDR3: TGTGCCAGCAGCACTGAAATACTAACAGATACGCAGTATTTT.

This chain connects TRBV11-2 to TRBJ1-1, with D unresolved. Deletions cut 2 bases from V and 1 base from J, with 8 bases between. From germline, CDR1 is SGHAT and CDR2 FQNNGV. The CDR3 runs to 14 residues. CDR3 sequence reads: CASSLHIRNTEAFF. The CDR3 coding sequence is TGTGCCAGCAGCTTACATATAAGGAACACTGAAGCTTTCTTT.

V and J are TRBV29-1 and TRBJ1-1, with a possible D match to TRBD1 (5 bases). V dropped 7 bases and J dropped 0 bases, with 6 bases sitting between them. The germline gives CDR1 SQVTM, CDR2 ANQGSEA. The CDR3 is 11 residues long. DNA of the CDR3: TGCAGCGGCAGGGTGAACACTGAAGCTTTCTTT. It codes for CSGRVNTEAFF.